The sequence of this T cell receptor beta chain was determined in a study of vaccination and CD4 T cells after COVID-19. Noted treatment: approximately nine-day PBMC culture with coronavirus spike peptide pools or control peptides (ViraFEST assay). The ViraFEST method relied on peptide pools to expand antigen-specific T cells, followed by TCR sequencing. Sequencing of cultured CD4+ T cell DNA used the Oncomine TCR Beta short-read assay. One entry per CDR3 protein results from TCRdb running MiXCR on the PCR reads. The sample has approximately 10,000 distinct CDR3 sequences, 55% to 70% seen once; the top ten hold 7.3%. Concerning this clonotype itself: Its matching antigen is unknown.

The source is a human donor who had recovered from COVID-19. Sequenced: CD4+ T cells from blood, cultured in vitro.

The CDR3 protein is CASSGFRALSLYEQYF. The CDR3 region has the DNA TGTGCCAGCAGTGGCTTCAGGGCCCTAAGTCTCTACGAGCAGTACTTC. This chain connects TRBV2 to TRBJ2-7; D perhaps matches TRBD1 (5 bases). With 4 bases removed from V and 3 bases from J, the gap between germline ends came to 19 bases. The CDR3 spans 16 residues. Germline V CDR1 and CDR2: SNHLY, FYNNEI.